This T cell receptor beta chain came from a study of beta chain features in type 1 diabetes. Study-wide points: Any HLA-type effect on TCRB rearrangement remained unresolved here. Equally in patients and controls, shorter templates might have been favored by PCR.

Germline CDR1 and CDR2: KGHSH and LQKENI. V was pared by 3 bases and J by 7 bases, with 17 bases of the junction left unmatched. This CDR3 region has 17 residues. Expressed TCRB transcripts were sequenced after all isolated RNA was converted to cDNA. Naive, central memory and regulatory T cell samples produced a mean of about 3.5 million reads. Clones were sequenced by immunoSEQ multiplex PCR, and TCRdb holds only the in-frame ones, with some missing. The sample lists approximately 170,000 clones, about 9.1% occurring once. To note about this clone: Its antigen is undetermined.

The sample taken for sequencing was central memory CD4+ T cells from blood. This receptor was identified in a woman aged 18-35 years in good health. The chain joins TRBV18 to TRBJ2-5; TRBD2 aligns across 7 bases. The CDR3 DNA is TGTGCCAGCTCACCGACGATCGGACTAGAAGGGCTGGGGACCCAGTACTTC. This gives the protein CASSPTIGLEGLGTQYF.